This entry describes one T cell receptor (beta chain). These data belong to a study of blood T cell repertoires in COVID-19. Study as a whole: The cDNA or gDNA used as material had been derived from T cells, B-cell-depleted T cells, or PBMCs.

The protocol was immunoSEQ multiplex PCR, while the TCRdb copy is restricted to in-frame clones and leaves out a portion. The profile covers 280,000 or so clones, with about 85% appearing a single time and roughly 15% taken by the ten largest. This CDR3 is built from 13 residues. Germline loops: CDR1 GTSNPN, CDR2 SVGIG (reference sequence). The V end was cut by 3 bases, the J end by 2 bases, with 11 bases between. This TCR came from a human donor in a cohort sampled during active COVID-19. The sequenced material came from peripheral blood. This rearrangement joins TRBV30 to TRBJ2-7; D is undetermined. The CDR3 coding sequence is TGTGCCTGGAGGAGTCTTTCCCCCTACGAGCAGTACTTC. Protein sequence: CAWRSLSPYEQYF.